What follows is one TCR beta chain and its context. Its antigen is as yet unknown. The data derive from a study of cytomegalovirus exposure and HLA in healthy donors. Broader study findings: The majority of TCR sequences were rare, yet some public TCRs appeared in many donors. One variant, a missense change in DCLRE1C, was linked in a later analysis to TCR beta V- and J-gene trimming. In a later analysis, HLA-C alleles had the fewest associated TCRs, DRB1 alleles the most.

PCR involved 60 Vbeta and 13 Jbeta primers. TCRdb's copy holds only in-frame clones and misses some; the assay was immunoSEQ multiplex PCR. The listing contains about 43,000 clones. While unrecorded immune exposures were likely, the donors were nominally healthy when sampled. The CDR3 has 17 residues. CDR1 SQVTM and CDR2 ANQGSEA come from the germline V gene. V lost 3 bases and J lost 1, with 21 bases in between. The rearrangement uses TRBV29-1 and TRBJ2-5, with D tentatively TRBD1 (6 bases). Material: PBMCs. This receptor was identified in a woman aged 25 to 45 in good health and CMV-seronegative. CDR3 region: CSVDGDNPPASQETQYF. The CDR3 region has the DNA TGCAGCGTTGATGGGGACAATCCACCTGCGTCCCAAGAGACCCAGTACTTC.